Below, one T cell receptor (beta chain) is given with its context. The data are from a study of blood T cell repertoires in COVID-19. This CDR3 region has 15 residues. Germline-derived CDR1 and CDR2 are SGHNT and YYREEE (reference sequence). The junction had 5 bases not matched to a gene; V was cut back by 0 bases and J by 2 bases. Sequencing used immunoSEQ multiplex PCR; TCRdb keeps in-frame clones, though not all of them. The table lists some 300,000 clones, 89% of them singletons. This chain joins TRBV5-4 and TRBJ2-7, with 7 bases identical to TRBD2. The source is a woman aged 40-49 years who had recovered from COVID-19. The sequencing sample was made of PBMCs or T cells enriched from blood (not recorded which). CDR3 sequence (DNA): TGTGCCAGCAGCTTGGGGGCGGGAGAGCCCTACGAGCAGTACTTC. Protein product: CASSLGAGEPYEQYF.